The 24 T cell receptor beta chains listed next were all sequenced from one sample in a study of long-term antiretroviral therapy in people with HIV. An immunoSEQ assay, version v3.0, was performed at survey level. Repertoires were generated with immunoSEQ multiplex PCR, while TCRdb's copy carries only in-frame clones and drops some. The sample lists over 15,000 clones, 77% occurring once. The input for sequencing was unsorted PBMCs, taken approximately 2.2 years before starting antiretroviral therapy. The receptors originated from a man under 40 with HIV.

The V call is TRBV6-5, the J call TRBJ1-2; 9 nucleotides align to TRBD1. The germline V gene has CDR1 MNHEY and CDR2 SVGAGI. CDR3 length: 15 residues. Trimming at V came to 6 bases and at J to 4 bases, leaving 9 bases not matched to a gene. This CDR3 is CASSPGGQGSYGYTF. The CDR3, as DNA: TGTGCCAGCAGCCCCGGGGGACAGGGAAGCTATGGCTACACCTTC.

The CDR3 DNA sequence: TGTGCCAGCAGCCTACCGACTGGGGGTAGGGATGAGCAGTTCTTC. Its translation: CASSLPTGGRDEQFF. J is TRBJ2-1 and V is TRBV5-5; D possibly uses TRBD1 or TRBD2 (5 bases each). The germline V gene has CDR1 SGHKS and CDR2 YYEKEE (reference sequence). V was shortened by 4 bases and J by 8 bases, with 19 bases between the two germline ends. This CDR3 has 15 amino acids.

The rearrangement uses TRBV25-1 and TRBJ1-2; a weak D match, TRBD1 (6 bases). Trimming removed 5 bases from V and 4 bases from J, with 11 bases in between. Germline CDR1 MGHDK, CDR2 SYGVNS. The CDR3 runs to 13 residues. DNA for the CDR3: TGTGCCAGCAGTTCCCAGGGGAGCTATGGCTACACCTTC. It translates to CASSSQGSYGYTF.

This clone is labeled medium-sized (0.01 to 0.1%). The genes are TRBV7-6 and TRBJ2-7; 9 nucleotides agree with TRBD2. V lost 1 base, J lost 5 bases, and 15 bases stayed unmatched. Germline lookup yields CDR1 SGHVS and CDR2 FNYEAQ. This CDR3 is 18 amino acids long. The chain's CDR3 is CASSLVGGSGGRENEQYF. CDR3 bases: TGTGCCAGCAGCTTAGTAGGTGGTAGCGGGGGACGTGAAAACGAGCAGTACTTC.

The rearrangement uses TRBV4-3 and TRBJ1-1; D gene unclear. CDR3 size: 13 residues. The germline V and J ends were trimmed by 1 base and 4 bases, with 7 bases remaining between them. The V gene's germline CDR1 is LGHNA and CDR2 YSLEER. CDR3 protein: CASSQGVGTEAFF. The CDR3 nucleotides are TGCGCCAGCAGCCAAGGCGTGGGCACTGAAGCTTTCTTT.

The chain is built from TRBV28 and TRBJ2-7; TRBD2 matches 8 bases. V lost 5 bases, J lost 3 bases, and 12 bases stayed unmatched. Per the germline V gene, CDR1 is MDHEN and CDR2 is SYDVKM. CDR3 length: 16 residues. The CDR3 sequence: CASSPPGLALYYEQYF. The CDR3 DNA reads as TGTGCCAGCAGTCCCCCTGGACTAGCCCTATACTACGAGCAGTACTTC.

In DNA, the CDR3 is TGCGCCAGCTGCCCTGGGGGGGACGTAGGGCAAGAGACCCAGTACTTC. Translating gives CASCPGGDVGQETQYF. J is TRBJ2-5 and V is TRBV5-1; 7 nucleotides line up with TRBD2. This CDR3 has 16 residues. V gave up 7 bases and J gave up 2 bases; unmatched junction bases: 14. The germline V gene encodes CDR1 SGHRS and CDR2 YFSETQ.

The chain carries TRBV13 and TRBJ2-7; possible D gene TRBD2, 5 bases. CDR1 and CDR2 (germline): PRHDT, FYEKMQ (reference sequence). The length of the CDR3 is 13 residues. V lost 5 bases to trimming and J lost 1 base, with 9 bases between them. CDR3 coding DNA: TGTGCCAGCAGCCCCGGGATGTCCTACGAGCAGTACTTC. It translates to CASSPGMSYEQYF.

CDR3 nucleotide sequence: TGTGCCAGCAGCTTGGGGTGGATGAACACTGAAGCTTTCTTT. Its translation: CASSLGWMNTEAFF. This chain connects TRBV5-8 to TRBJ1-1; D not certain. Trimming cost V 0 bases and J 0 bases, with 6 bases left between them. The CDR3 has 14 residues. In germline, CDR1 is SGHTS, CDR2 YDEGEE.

The chain combines TRBV7-7 with TRBJ2-6; D ambiguous. CDR1 is SSHAT, CDR2 FNYEAQ, per germline (reference sequence). V lost 5 bases and J 0 bases, leaving 8 bases between the germline ends. CDR3 length equals 15 residues. The CDR3, as DNA: TGTGCCAGCAGCCTTGGAGTCTCTGGGGCCAACGTCCTGACTTTC. Translated, it gives CASSLGVSGANVLTF.

The chain carries TRBV7-2 and TRBJ2-5; D unclear. The V gene lost 5 bases and the J gene lost 5 bases, with 9 bases spanning the gap. The CDR3 runs to 12 residues. Germline-derived CDR1 and CDR2 are SGHTA and FQGNSA. The CDR3 region has the DNA TGTGCCAGCAGCCCCGAGAGGGAGACCCAGTACTTC. Translated: CASSPERETQYF.

CDR3: CATSSSRGTSGTGELFF. CDR3 DNA sequence: TGTGCCACCAGCAGTTCCAGGGGGACTAGTGGGACCGGGGAGCTGTTTTTT. The chain carries TRBV15 and TRBJ2-2, with a tentative D call TRBD2 (8 bases). Trimming took off 3 bases at V and 5 bases at J, with 19 bases between the two ends. CDR1 is LNHNV, CDR2 YYDKDF, per germline (reference sequence). This CDR3 spans 17 amino acids.

CDR3 nucleotides: TGTGCCAGCAGCCAAGAATTCGTCTGGGGACTAGCGGGAGATACTAGCACAGATACGCAGTATTTT. Its translation is CASSQEFVWGLAGDTSTDTQYF. The chain carries TRBV14 and TRBJ2-3; 14 bases agree with TRBD2. CDR3 size: 22 residues. Germline CDR1 is SGHDN and CDR2 is FVKESK. Trimming removed 0 bases from V and 0 bases from J; junction bases left unmatched: 14.

This clone was observed a few times. The V and J genes are TRBV27 and TRBJ1-6; maybe TRBD1 (5 bases). The CDR3 covers 14 residues. Germline loops: CDR1 MNHEY, CDR2 SMNVEV (reference sequence). V lost 3 bases to trimming and J lost 6 bases, with 9 bases between them. CDR3 sequence (DNA): TGTGCCAGCAGTTTCGGGCAGGGTAATTCACCCCTCCACTTT. It yields the protein CASSFGQGNSPLHF.

This clone was seen a few times. This chain connects TRBV28 to TRBJ1-2; 8 bases match TRBD1. Germline V gene lookup returns CDR1 MDHEN and CDR2 SYDVKM. The CDR3 has 13 residues. The junction had 5 bases not matched to a gene; V was cut back by 3 bases and J by 8 bases. The CDR3 sequence is CASSFRQGAGYTF. CDR3 in DNA: TGTGCCAGCAGTTTTCGCCAGGGGGCGGGCTACACCTTC.

This chain links TRBV29-1 with TRBJ2-1; D is ambiguous. The CDR3 length is 14 residues. Germline V CDR1 and CDR2: SQVTM, ANQGSEA. V lost 3 bases and J lost 7, with 16 bases in between. The CDR3 sequence: CSVDQVWAGNEQFF. The CDR3 coding sequence is TGCAGCGTTGACCAAGTGTGGGCTGGAAATGAGCAGTTCTTC.

The chain links TRBV7-9 to TRBJ1-4; the match to TRBD1 covers 7 bases. Germline V gene lookup returns CDR1 SEHNR and CDR2 FQNEAQ (reference sequence). The CDR3 contains 17 residues. The V gene end was trimmed by 2 bases and the J gene end by 5 bases; junction bases not matched to a gene: 11. CDR3 sequence (DNA): TGTGCCAGCAGCTTAATACCTATACAGGGGCAGAATGAAAAACTGTTTTTT. Translated: CASSLIPIQGQNEKLFF. Combining the CDR3 with reference TRBV7-9 and TRBJ1-4 gives the whole variable domain DTGVSQNPRHKITKRGQNVTFRCDPISEHNRLYWYRQTLGQGPEFLTYFQNEAQLEKSRLLSDRFSAERPKGSFSTLEIQRTEQGDSAMYLCASSLIPIQGQNEKLFFGSGTQLSVL.

This chain connects TRBV13 to TRBJ2-7; D perhaps matches TRBD2 (5 bases). The germline V gene has CDR1 PRHDT and CDR2 FYEKMQ (reference sequence). Trimming shortened V by 5 bases and J by 2 bases, and 19 bases separated the two germline ends. This CDR3 region has 16 residues. This CDR3 reads CASSPTSWAGTYEQYF. In nucleotides, the CDR3 is TGTGCCAGCAGCCCCACTAGTTGGGCGGGCACCTACGAGCAGTACTTC. Filled out from reference TRBV13 and TRBJ2-7, the complete variable domain reads AAGVIQSPRHLIKEKRETATLKCYPIPRHDTVYWYQQGPGQDPQFLISFYEKMQSDKGSIPDRFSAQQFSDYHSELNMSSLELGDSALYFCASSPTSWAGTYEQYFGPGTRLTVT.

The chain combines TRBV5-5 with TRBJ2-7, with D possibly being TRBD1 or TRBD2 (5 bases each). Trimming stripped 2 bases from V and 3 bases from J, with 15 bases between. Per the germline V gene, CDR1 is SGHKS and CDR2 is YYEKEE (reference sequence). CDR3 length equals 15 residues. CDR3 nucleotides: TGTGCCAGCAGCTTCCTAGGGACCCTGGGCTACGAGCAGTACTTC. Its protein product is CASSFLGTLGYEQYF. The whole variable domain, remainder taken from reference TRBV5-5 and TRBJ2-7, is DAGVTQSPTHLIKTRGQQVTLRCSPISGHKSVSWYQQVLGQGPQFIFQYYEKEERGRGNFPDRFSARQFPNYSSELNVNALLLGDSALYLCASSFLGTLGYEQYFGPGTRLTVT.

The J gene is TRBJ2-1, the V gene TRBV10-3, with TRBD2 matching over 9 bases. After removal of 6 bases from V and 7 bases from J, the junction contained 13 bases not matched to a gene. CDR1 is ENHRY and CDR2 is SYGVKD in the germline V gene. This CDR3 region has 16 residues. For the CDR3, the DNA is TGTGCCATCAGCGCTTCTGGAGCGGGAGGACAGAATGAGCAGTTCTTC. This translates into CAISASGAGGQNEQFF.

This chain uses TRBV7-9 with TRBJ1-5, with D hard to call. The CDR3 length is 15 residues. Germline V gene lookup returns CDR1 SEHNR and CDR2 FQNEAQ (reference sequence). Trimming took 6 bases from V and 3 from J, leaving 15 bases between them. The CDR3 spells CASSSAGRDNQPQHF. The CDR3 DNA follows: TGTGCCAGCAGTTCGGCCGGCCGGGACAATCAGCCCCAGCATTTT.

V and J are TRBV13 and TRBJ1-1; D is uncertain. The CDR3 length is 12 residues. Germline V gene data show CDR1 as PRHDT and CDR2 as FYEKMQ (reference sequence). The germline V and J ends were trimmed by 1 base and 10 bases, with 10 bases remaining between them. For the CDR3, the DNA is TGTGCCAGCAGCTTAGAAGAGTTTGGAGCTTTCTTT. Translating it yields CASSLEEFGAFF.

This sequence joins TRBV7-9 and TRBJ1-2; tentative D call: TRBD1 (5 bases). Germline V gene sequence: CDR1 SEHNR, CDR2 FQNEAQ (reference sequence). There are 16 residues in the CDR3. With 6 bases removed from V and 2 bases from J, the gap between germline ends came to 19 bases. The CDR3 DNA is TGTGCCAGCAGTCATTTGGGGCAGCTGCAAAACTATGGCTACACCTTC. It yields the protein CASSHLGQLQNYGYTF.

V and J are TRBV5-1 and TRBJ2-2, with 7 bases that match TRBD1. In germline, CDR1 is SGHRS, CDR2 YFSETQ. The V gene end was trimmed by 6 bases and the J gene end by 4 bases; junction bases not matched to a gene: 12. There are 16 residues in the CDR3. CDR3 in DNA: TGCGCCAGCAACCCCACGGGACAGTACGGCACCGGGGAGCTGTTTTTT. This sequence encodes CASNPTGQYGTGELFF.